This TCR beta chain is drawn from a study of early T cells in non-severe SARS-CoV-2 infection. Study details: Chains from this unsorted whole-blood bulk RNA could not be paired.

Researchers attached unique molecular identifiers to individual cDNA molecules. One entry per CDR3 protein results from TCRdb running MiXCR on the 5' RACE reads. The sample carries around 30,000 distinct CDR3 sequences, less than 10% recorded once. CDR1 and CDR2 (germline): ENHRY, SYGVKD. Trimming took 3 bases from V and 0 from J, leaving 9 bases between them. The CDR3 contains 15 residues. The sample holds a few counts of this clonotype. The target antigen is unknown. The study's findings and limits: Using VDJdb, the matching emphasized anti-spike CD8 responses while missing private and CD4 specificities.

The clonotype originates from an adult who was a healthcare worker with PCR-confirmed SARS-CoV-2 infection or an uninfected control (not recorded which). The V gene is TRBV10-3, the J gene TRBJ1-3; D is unclear. The sequencing input was whole blood. The CDR3 nucleotides are TGTGCCATCAGTGACTCGTACGGCTCTGGAAACACCATATATTTT. It codes for CAISDSYGSGNTIYF.